This T cell receptor (beta chain) is drawn from a study of neoadjuvant anti-PD-1 for oral cavity cancer. About the study: Around day 43, patients without progression received a fourth nivolumab dose before surgery.

Profiled with immunoSEQ multiplex PCR; TCRdb holds only in-frame clones, not every one. Here the sample spans about 68,000 clones, around 83% being singletons. The CDR3 runs to 12 residues. CDR1 is MDHEN and CDR2 is SYDVKM in the germline V gene. As for this clone: A junction end diverges from the germline sequence, so it may reflect a read error.

Time point reported: after neoadjuvant nivolumab, at surgical resection. Stage II-IVA oral cavity squamous cell carcinoma was new and untreated by systemic or radiation therapy. The sample here was PBMCs, taken after nivolumab (anti-PD-1) treatment. The rearrangement links TRBV28 to TRBJ2-5; D gene ambiguous. The sequence came from a person between 40 and 80 years old with oral cavity squamous cell carcinoma. The CDR3 DNA follows: TGTGCCAGCAGTCCCCGGGCGCTCCCCCAAAACTTC. It encodes CASSPRALPQNF.